This T cell receptor beta chain was profiled in a study of blood T cells in healthy people across ages. Study at large: Per two T cells, template switching captured roughly one barcoded beta molecule.

About this clonotype: Its specificity is not known.

Study-level findings and limits: Diversity was higher, and naive CD4+ cells more numerous, in long-lived donors than in aged donors.

V gave up 0 bases and J gave up 8 bases; unmatched junction bases: 4. Germline V gives CDR1 SGDLS, CDR2 YYNGEE. CDR3 length: 14 amino acids. Through a sample-barcoded 5' primer and a J-beta primer mix, a second PCR was run for about 6 to 11 cycles. Sequencing yielded, for each sample, at least 3 million paired-end reads carrying CDR3. TCRdb re-called the 5' RACE reads through MiXCR, storing one row per CDR3 protein. The repertoire holds about 1,800,000 distinct CDR3 sequences, with 28% as singletons. Each sample gave at least 7 million isolated PBMCs. The sequencing sample was made of blood. The J gene is TRBJ1-4, the V gene TRBV9, with 7 bases fitting TRBD1. The receptor was derived from a woman in her 30s in good health. CDR3 bases: TGTGCCAGCAGCGTAGAGGGGGCAGGAGAAAAACTGTTTTTT. Translating gives CASSVEGAGEKLFF. Full variable domain (outside the CDR3, taken from reference TRBV9 and TRBJ1-4): DSGVTQTPKHLITATGQRVTLRCSPRSGDLSVYWYQQSLDQGLQFLIQYYNGEERAKGNILERFSAQQFPDLHSELNLSSLELGDSALYFCASSVEGAGEKLFFGSGTQLSVL.